This T cell receptor beta chain was documented in a study of siplizumab effects on memory and regulatory T cells. Study results and limitations: Siplizumab led to significantly less abundant alloreactive sequences that could be traced back to unstimulated CD4+ memory cells. No more than a minor fraction of alloreactive clones could be traced back to unstimulated subsets. Naive T cells were seen as more diverse than memory cells and as major alloresponse contributors.

Repertoires were generated with immunoSEQ multiplex PCR, while TCRdb's copy carries only in-frame clones and drops some. This table holds about 50,000 clones, less than 98% found once. For a few donor pairs, CD4+ naive/memory and CD8+ naive/effector-memory/TEMRA unstimulated subsets were also sequenced. A note on this clone: As yet, its antigen is unknown.

Per the germline V gene, CDR1 is SGHNT and CDR2 is YYREEE (reference sequence). There are 15 residues in the CDR3. This chain joins TRBV5-4 and TRBJ2-5; D is uncertain. The J call may be in error: the DNA end matches TRBJ2-7 better. This sequence originates from a human donor in good health. Sequences were obtained from naive CD8+ T cells sorted from blood. This chain's CDR3 is CASSQEKGLVHEQYF. CDR3 DNA sequence: TGTGCCAGCAGCCAAGAGAAAGGTTTGGTCCACGAGCAGTACTTC.